This T cell receptor beta chain was obtained from a study of cytomegalovirus exposure and HLA in healthy donors. Germline-derived CDR1 and CDR2 are SGHRS and YFSETQ. Deletions cut 0 bases from V and 7 bases from J, with 13 bases between. This CDR3 has 14 amino acids. PCR used 60 Vbeta primers and 13 Jbeta primers. Assay: immunoSEQ multiplex PCR; the TCRdb copy retains only in-frame clones and omits some. The data show about 200,000 clones, 65% to 80% seen once. Source material: PBMCs. The chain employs TRBV5-1 and TRBJ2-5; D uncertain. This sequence was found in a man in his fifties in good health and CMV-seronegative. The CDR3 here is CASSLAGPVGTQYF. The CDR3 DNA sequence: TGCGCCAGCAGCTTGGCCGGTCCCGTTGGGACCCAGTACTTC. Using reference TRBV5-1 and TRBJ2-5 for the parts outside the CDR3, the full variable domain is KAGVTQTPRYLIKTRGQQVTLSCSPISGHRSVSWYQQTPGQGLQFLFEYFSETQRNKGNFPGRFSGRQFSNSRSEMNVSTLELGDSALYLCASSLAGPVGTQYFGPGTRLLVL.